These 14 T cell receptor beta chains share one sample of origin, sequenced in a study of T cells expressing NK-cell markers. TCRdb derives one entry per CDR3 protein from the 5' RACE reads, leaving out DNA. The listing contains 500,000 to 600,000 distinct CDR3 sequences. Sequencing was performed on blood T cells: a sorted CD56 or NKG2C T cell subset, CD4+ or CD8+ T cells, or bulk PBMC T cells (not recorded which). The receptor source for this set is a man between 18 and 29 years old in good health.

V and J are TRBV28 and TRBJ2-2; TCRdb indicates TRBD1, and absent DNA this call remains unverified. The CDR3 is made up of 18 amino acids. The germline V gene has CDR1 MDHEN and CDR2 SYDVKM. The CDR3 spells CASSSDGTGTSNTGELFF.

CDR3 in amino acids: CATPREANTEAFF. The V gene is TRBV2, the J gene TRBJ1-1; TCRdb gives TRBD1 as the D gene, but with no DNA this cannot be confirmed. Germline V gene data show CDR1 as SNHLY and CDR2 as FYNNEI. This CDR3 is built from 13 residues.

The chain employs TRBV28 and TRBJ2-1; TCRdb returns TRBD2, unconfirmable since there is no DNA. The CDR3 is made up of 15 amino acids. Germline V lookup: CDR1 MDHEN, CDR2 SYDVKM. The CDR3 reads CASSLQAGGGREQFF.

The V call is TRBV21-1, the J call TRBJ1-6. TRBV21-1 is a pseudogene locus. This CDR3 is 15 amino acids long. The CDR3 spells CASSKRSREISPLHF.

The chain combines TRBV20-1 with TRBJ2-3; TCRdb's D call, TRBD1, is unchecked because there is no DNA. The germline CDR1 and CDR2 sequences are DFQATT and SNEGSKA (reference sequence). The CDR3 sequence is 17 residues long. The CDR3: CSASKTGHGDPTDTQYF.

The CDR3 loop reads CASSFTLTGDYVNTEAFF. The genes are TRBV5-1 and TRBJ1-1; the TRBD1 assignment by TCRdb is unverifiable without DNA. The germline gives CDR1 SGHRS, CDR2 YFSETQ. The CDR3 covers 18 residues.

Here the CDR3 reads CASSLASLGSTATKLTGELFF. The rearrangement joins TRBV11-1 to TRBJ2-2; there is no DNA to check the TCRdb D call of TRBD1. CDR1 is SGHAT, CDR2 FQDESV, per germline (reference sequence). The CDR3 totals 21 residues.

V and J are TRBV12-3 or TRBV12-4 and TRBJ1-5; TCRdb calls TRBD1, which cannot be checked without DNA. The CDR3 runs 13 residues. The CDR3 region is CASSIRRGQPQHF.

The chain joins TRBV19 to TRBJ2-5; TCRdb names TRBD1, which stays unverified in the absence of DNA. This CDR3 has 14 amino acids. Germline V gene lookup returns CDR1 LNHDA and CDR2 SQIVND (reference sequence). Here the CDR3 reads CASSWGQTSGTQYF.

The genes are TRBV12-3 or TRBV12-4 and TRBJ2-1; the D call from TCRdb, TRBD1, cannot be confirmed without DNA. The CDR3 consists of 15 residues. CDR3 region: CASSPWTQLRGEQFF.

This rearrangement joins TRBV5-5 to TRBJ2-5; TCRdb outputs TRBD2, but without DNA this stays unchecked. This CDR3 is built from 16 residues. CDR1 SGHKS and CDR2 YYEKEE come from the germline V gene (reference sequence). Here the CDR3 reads CASSLEAAGGPETQYF.

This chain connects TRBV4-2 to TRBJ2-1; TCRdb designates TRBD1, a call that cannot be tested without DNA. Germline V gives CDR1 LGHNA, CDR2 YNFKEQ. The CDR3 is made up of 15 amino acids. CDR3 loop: CASSQAGTGGGEQFF.

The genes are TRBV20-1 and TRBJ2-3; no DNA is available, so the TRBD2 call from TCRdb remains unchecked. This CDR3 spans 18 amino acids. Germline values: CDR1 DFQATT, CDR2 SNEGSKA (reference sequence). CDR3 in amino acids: CSAPGLAGGLLNADTQYF.

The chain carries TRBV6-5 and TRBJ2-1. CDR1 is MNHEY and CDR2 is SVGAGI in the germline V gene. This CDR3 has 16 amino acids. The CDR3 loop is CASSYSLNGKGNEQFF.